This T cell receptor (beta chain) appears in the sequencing data of a study of blood T cell repertoires in COVID-19. Study in general: COVID-19 samples collected from the United States, Italy and Spain covered acute and convalescent phases. Sources were T cells, B-cell-depleted T cells, or PBMCs; the material itself was cDNA or gDNA.

This CDR3 is 13 amino acids long. V was shortened by 3 bases and J by 1 base, with 7 bases between the two germline ends. Germline V gives CDR1 SGHNT, CDR2 YENEEA. Method: immunoSEQ multiplex PCR; TCRdb's copy keeps in-frame clones and lacks some. The table shows 120,000 or so clones, with just under 90% occurring only once. The source material was peripheral blood. The genes are TRBV11-3 and TRBJ2-7, with D perhaps TRBD2 (6 bases). This clonotype was sampled from a woman between 45 and 65 years old with acute or convalescent COVID-19. CDR3: CASSFGSSYEQYF. The DNA for the CDR3 is TGTGCCAGCAGCTTCGGGAGTTCCTACGAGCAGTACTTC.